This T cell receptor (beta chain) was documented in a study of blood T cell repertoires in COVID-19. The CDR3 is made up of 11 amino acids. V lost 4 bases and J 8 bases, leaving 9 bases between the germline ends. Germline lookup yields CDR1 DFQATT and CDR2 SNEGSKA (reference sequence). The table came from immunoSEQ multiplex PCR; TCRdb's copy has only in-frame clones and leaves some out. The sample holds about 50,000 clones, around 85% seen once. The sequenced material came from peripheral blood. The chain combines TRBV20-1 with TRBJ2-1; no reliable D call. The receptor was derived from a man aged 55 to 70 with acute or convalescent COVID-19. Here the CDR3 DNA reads TGCAGTGCTACCCATTCCCATGAGCAGTTCTTC. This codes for CSATHSHEQFF.